This T cell receptor beta chain came from a study of OX40 agonist ivuxolimab in advanced cancers. Data came from immunoSEQ multiplex PCR; TCRdb stores just in-frame clones and leaves some out. The sample shows roughly 80,000 clones, 65% to 90% of them seen only once. Autoimmune disease history or systemic immunosuppression led to patients being barred. This CDR3 contains 14 residues. The germline CDR1 and CDR2 sequences are GTSNPN and SVGIG (reference sequence). The trim removed 0 bases at V and 10 bases at J, leaving 4 bases unmatched. The receptor comes from an adult with an advanced solid tumor such as melanoma, head and neck, liver or kidney cancer. This chain links TRBV30 with TRBJ1-6, with 9 bases identical to TRBD1. The sequences come from CD4+ or CD8+ T cells sorted from blood, collected in a trial of the OX40 agonist ivuxolimab. In DNA form, the CDR3 reads TGTGCCTGGAGTGTAAGAACAGGGGGCTCACCCCTCCACTTT. Its protein product is CAWSVRTGGSPLHF. Variable domain in full (rest from reference TRBV30 and TRBJ1-6): SQTIHQWPATLVQPVGSPLSLECTVEGTSNPNLYWYRQAAGRGLQLLFYSVGIGQISSEVPQNLSASRPQDRQFILSSKKLLLSDSGFYLCAWSVRTGGSPLHFGNGTRLTVT.